This TCR beta chain is from a study of cytomegalovirus exposure and HLA in healthy donors. In the study overall: Per a later analysis, the approximately 620 first-cohort and approximately 120 validation repertoires shared one platform. Study-wide results and limits: Confirmation in vitro established that a few CMV-associated chains were specific for CMV antigens. While the bulk of TCR sequences proved rare, some public TCRs turned up in many donors.

Concerning this clone: Its antigen remains unidentified.

These donors were members of the approximately 120-subject validation cohort, a group separate from the roughly 670-subject first cohort. V gave up 5 bases and J gave up 3 bases, with 14 bases separating them. Germline loops: CDR1 SGHTA, CDR2 FQGNSA. The CDR3 is made up of 14 amino acids. Libraries were prepared by immunoSEQ multiplex PCR; TCRdb keeps only in-frame clonotypes and omits some of them. The data show about 160,000 clones, roughly 83% seen once. The sequence derives from a man aged 25 to 45 in good health and CMV-seropositive. The specimen sequenced was PBMCs. The V and J genes are TRBV7-2 and TRBJ2-7, with TRBD2 as a possible D gene (6 bases). The CDR3, as DNA: TGTGCCAGCAGCCCAGGGAGGATATTCTACGAGCAGTACTTC. As protein: CASSPGRIFYEQYF.